This T cell receptor beta chain was sequenced during a study of T cells after yellow fever vaccination. The CDR3 is made up of 12 amino acids. The germline gives CDR1 DFQATT, CDR2 SNEGSKA (reference sequence). Trimming pared 2 bases from V and 0 bases from J, leaving 3 bases between. TCRdb reanalysed the 5' RACE reads using MiXCR and keeps one entry per CDR3 protein. The sample has 300,000 to 400,000 distinct CDR3 sequences; 3% to 4.5% are singletons. Findings and limits, study-wide: Abundant clonotypes from the bulk population could contaminate FACS-sorted repertoires.

This clonotype came up a few times. Its antigen remains unknown. The TCR comes from a man aged 18 to 29 who received the YFV17D yellow fever vaccine. The chain is built from TRBV20-1 and TRBJ2-3; no reliable D call. The specimen comprised PBMCs, sampled 5 days after the yellow fever booster vaccination. This CDR3 is CSARSSTDTQYF. Here the CDR3 DNA reads TGCAGTGCTAGATCTAGCACAGATACGCAGTATTTT.